This T cell receptor beta chain stems from a study of cytotoxic CD8 clonotypes in ibrutinib-treated CLL. The overall study: Among the samples, the mean was roughly 240,000 productive templates and approximately 94,000 productive rearrangements.

Data came from immunoSEQ multiplex PCR; TCRdb stores just in-frame clones and leaves some out. The sample yields some 200,000 clones, about three quarters seen once. The CDR3 loop spans 16 amino acids. The germline V gene has CDR1 SGHTA and CDR2 FQGTGA. Trimming cost V 5 bases and J 6 bases; bases outside gene matches: 9. The specimen comprised PBMCs, sampled after 12 months of ibrutinib treatment. This TCR was recovered from a human donor with chronic lymphocytic leukemia. The chain is built from TRBV7-3 and TRBJ2-2; 10 bases match TRBD1. CDR3 in DNA: TGTGCCAGCAGCGTGACAGGGGGCTCAGGGGCCGGGGAGCTGTTTTTT. Protein product: CASSVTGGSGAGELFF.